The next 13 T cell receptor beta chains were all read from a single sample in a study of blood T cells in healthy people across ages. Together with a sample-barcoded 5' primer, a J-beta primer mix was included in a second PCR lasting roughly 6 to 12 cycles. In TCRdb, the 5' RACE reads were re-called with MiXCR into one record per CDR3 protein. Counted here are roughly 800,000 distinct CDR3 sequences, about 48% occurring once; the ten biggest clones make up approximately 41%. Sequencing input: blood. These TCRs come from an older man in good health.

Only a few counts were recorded for this clonotype. The V call is TRBV10-3, the J call TRBJ1-1; D remains unclear. The germline gives CDR1 ENHRY, CDR2 SYGVKD. This CDR3 contains 13 residues. Trimming pared 4 bases from V and 0 bases from J, leaving 6 bases between. The CDR3 DNA reads as TGTGCCATCAGTGTTCGGGTGAACACTGAAGCTTTCTTT. Translating it yields CAISVRVNTEAFF.

This clonotype was found a few times. The rearrangement uses TRBV2 and TRBJ2-4; 7 bases line up with TRBD2. The better agreement between TRBJ2-7 and the DNA end casts doubt on the J call. Germline CDR1 and CDR2: SNHLY and FYNNEI. This CDR3 is 15 amino acids long. The CDR3 spells CASSPTRAGADEQYF. Written as DNA, the CDR3 is TGTGCCAGCAGTCCCACTCGGGCGGGAGCGGACGAGCAGTACTTC.

The chain couples TRBV6-5 to TRBJ2-7, with 14 nucleotides matching TRBD2. CDR3 length: 18 amino acids. Germline assignment: CDR1 MNHEY and CDR2 SVGAGI. Trimming removed 0 bases from V and 2 bases from J; junction bases left unmatched: 6. CDR3 protein: CASSYSGLAGDRAYEQYF. As DNA, the CDR3 is TGTGCCAGCAGTTACTCGGGACTAGCGGGAGACCGAGCCTACGAGCAGTACTTC.

The genes are TRBV12-3 or TRBV12-4 and TRBJ2-1; 9 bases line up with TRBD2. The CDR3 runs to 17 residues. The V and J ends lost 2 bases and 5 bases, in that order; junction bases with no gene match: 10. The CDR3 bases are TGTGCCAGCAGTTTATCTCTAGCGGGGCTTCAGAACAATGAGCAGTTCTTC. Translating gives CASSLSLAGLQNNEQFF.

This rearrangement joins TRBV27 to TRBJ1-3, with TRBD1 matching 8 bases. Germline lookup yields CDR1 MNHEY and CDR2 SMNVEV (reference sequence). The ends lost 5 bases at V and 4 bases at J; junction bases unmatched: 19. The CDR3 has 19 residues. The CDR3 DNA is TGTGCCAGCAGTCCTAGCGGGGGACAGGTGGATCAGCTGGGAAACACCATATATTTT. It is translated as CASSPSGGQVDQLGNTIYF.

V gene TRBV18 combines with J gene TRBJ2-3, with TRBD2 identical over 14 bases. Germline trimming cut 8 bases from V and 6 bases from J; bases unmatched to any gene: 7. The CDR3 spans 15 residues. Per germline, CDR1 KGHSH and CDR2 LQKENI. CDR3 region: CASSPTSGRADTQYF. In nucleotides, the CDR3 is TGTGCCAGCAGCCCGACTAGCGGGAGGGCGGATACGCAGTATTTT.

This clonotype was picked up a small number of times. This chain joins TRBV5-1 and TRBJ2-4, with 8 bases aligning to TRBD1. TRBJ2-7 matches the DNA end more closely, so the J call is doubtful. CDR1 and CDR2 from the germline V gene are SGHRS and YFSETQ. The CDR3 consists of 15 residues. The CDR3 protein is CASSFTGTGFYEQYF. For the CDR3, the DNA is TGCGCCAGCAGCTTTACCGGGACAGGTTTTTACGAGCAGTACTTC.

V and J are TRBV6-5 and TRBJ2-2; 10 bases line up with TRBD1. The CDR3 has 17 amino acids. Germline assignment: CDR1 MNHEY and CDR2 SVGAGI. V was clipped by 2 bases and J by 5 bases; unmatched bases: 8. The CDR3 DNA sequence: TGTGCCAGCAGTTACACGACGGGACAGGGGTGGACCGGGGAGCTGTTTTTT. It yields the protein CASSYTTGQGWTGELFF.

The genes are TRBV5-1 and TRBJ2-1, with TRBD1 matching 8 bases. Germline CDR1 and CDR2: SGHRS and YFSETQ. This CDR3 has 15 residues. Trimming at V came to 3 bases and at J to 4 bases, leaving 6 bases not matched to a gene. The CDR3 is CASSSLQGEYNEQFF. Written as DNA, the CDR3 is TGCGCCAGCAGCTCGTTACAGGGGGAGTACAATGAGCAGTTCTTC.

This clonotype was counted only a few times. V is TRBV9 and J is TRBJ2-1; 11 nucleotides align to TRBD2. The CDR3 is 17 amino acids. Unmatched junction bases numbered 5, after V lost 2 bases and J lost 1 base. Per the germline V gene, CDR1 is SGDLS and CDR2 is YYNGEE. CDR3 DNA sequence: TGTGCCAGCAGCGTGGTTAGCGGGAGGGCTTCCTACAATGAGCAGTTCTTC. Protein sequence: CASSVVSGRASYNEQFF.

This chain uses TRBV7-2 with TRBJ2-7; perhaps TRBD1 as D (5 bases). Germline lookup yields CDR1 SGHTA and CDR2 FQGNSA. V gave up 0 bases and J gave up 2 bases, with 14 bases separating them. The CDR3 covers 16 residues. The chain's CDR3 is CASSLALAGKTYEQYF. The DNA for the CDR3 is TGTGCCAGCAGCTTAGCCCTGGCAGGGAAAACCTACGAGCAGTACTTC.

Only a few counts were recorded for this clonotype. V gene TRBV5-5 combines with J gene TRBJ1-2; TRBD1 aligns across 8 bases. Germline V gene sequence: CDR1 SGHKS, CDR2 YYEKEE (reference sequence). This CDR3 comprises 15 residues. V was pared by 0 bases and J by 4 bases, with 5 bases of the junction left unmatched. CDR3 amino acids: CASSLGAGGIYGYTF. DNA of the CDR3: TGTGCCAGCAGCTTGGGAGCAGGGGGCATCTATGGCTACACCTTC.

A remark on this clonotype: Compared with germline, one end of the junction differs, possibly owing to a read error. The chain joins TRBV5-8 to TRBJ2-5; D ambiguous. In germline, CDR1 is SGHTS, CDR2 YDEGEE. This CDR3 is 15 amino acids long. The CDR3 DNA reads as TGTGCCAGCAGTTTGGCCGATATGTGGGGAGAGACCCAGTACTTC. It translates to CASSLADMWGETQYF. Drawing the rest from reference TRBV5-8 and TRBJ2-5, the complete variable domain is EAGVTQSPTHLIKTRGQQATLRCSPISGHTSVYWYQQALGLGLQFLLWYDEGEERNRGNFPPRFSGRQFPNYSSELNVNALELEDSALYLCASSLADMWGETQYFGPGTRLLVL.